Each of the 30 T cell receptor beta chains below was sequenced from the same sample in a study of radiotherapy plus CTLA-4 blockade in lung cancer. The protocol was immunoSEQ multiplex PCR, while the TCRdb copy is restricted to in-frame clones and leaves out a portion. The sample shows just under 60,000 clones, around 80% of them seen only once. Sequenced here: peripheral blood, sampled from a patient treated with radiotherapy plus ipilimumab. Receptors were obtained from a human donor with non-small cell lung cancer who had a partial response to radiotherapy plus ipilimumab.

This chain connects TRBV5-4 to TRBJ2-2, with D perhaps matching TRBD2 (6 bases). V was shortened by 4 bases and J by 6 bases, with 10 bases between the two germline ends. Germline V CDR1 and CDR2: SGHNT, YYREEE (reference sequence). This CDR3 has 13 residues. CDR3 in DNA: TGTGCCAGCAGCCCCGGGGGTTCCGGGGAGCTGTTTTTT. Its translation: CASSPGGSGELFF.

The V and J genes are TRBV7-9 and TRBJ2-6; the D is unclear. Germline CDR1 SEHNR, CDR2 FQNEAQ (reference sequence). There are 14 residues in the CDR3. Trimming pared 4 bases from V and 0 bases from J, leaving 4 bases between. The CDR3 DNA is TGTGCCAGCAGCTACAGCTCTGGGGCCAACGTCCTGACTTTC. Translated, it gives CASSYSSGANVLTF.

J is TRBJ2-3 and V is TRBV11-2; 11 bases match TRBD1. The length of the CDR3 is 19 residues. Germline assignment: CDR1 SGHAT and CDR2 FQNNGV. The V segment lost 5 bases and the J segment 1 base; nucleotides outside the gene matches: 14. The CDR3 DNA follows: TGTGCCAGCAGCCCCGGGACAGGGGGTAGCGTCCAAGGCACAGATACGCAGTATTTT. Translating gives CASSPGTGGSVQGTDTQYF. The full variable domain, completed using reference TRBV11-2 and TRBJ2-3, is EAGVAQSPRYKIIEKRQSVAFWCNPISGHATLYWYQQILGQGPKLLIQFQNNGVVDDSQLPKDRFSAERLKGVDSTLKIQPAKLEDSAVYLCASSPGTGGSVQGTDTQYFGPGTRLTVL.

This clone was seen only once. J is TRBJ1-4 and V is TRBV7-8; 8 nucleotides line up with TRBD1. Losses at the gene ends were 3 bases for V and 7 bases for J; bases not matched to a gene: 10. Per germline, CDR1 SGHVS and CDR2 FQNEAQ. The CDR3 spans 16 residues. CDR3 region: CASSLGARGQSEKLFF. As DNA, the CDR3 is TGTGCCAGCAGCTTGGGCGCCAGGGGGCAAAGTGAAAAACTGTTTTTT.

The chain recombines TRBV5-1 with TRBJ2-5; 11 bases match TRBD1. The germline V gene encodes CDR1 SGHRS and CDR2 YFSETQ. The V gene end was trimmed by 9 bases and the J gene end by 2 bases; junction bases not matched to a gene: 6. This CDR3 is 14 amino acids long. In DNA form, the CDR3 reads TGCGCCACCACCCGGGACAGGGGGCAAGAGACCCAGTACTTC. As protein: CATTRDRGQETQYF. The full variable domain, its missing parts supplied by reference TRBV5-1 and TRBJ2-5, is KAGVTQTPRYLIKTRGQQVTLSCSPISGHRSVSWYQQTPGQGLQFLFEYFSETQRNKGNFPGRFSGRQFSNSRSEMNVSTLELGDSALYLCATTRDRGQETQYFGPGTRLLVL.

This sequence joins TRBV7-2 and TRBJ2-7; TRBD2 aligns across 11 bases. V lost 4 bases to trimming and J lost 4 bases; unmatched junction nucleotides: 9. CDR1 is SGHTA and CDR2 is FQGNSA in the germline V gene. The CDR3 covers 16 residues. The CDR3 reads CASSSASGGTGYEQYF. Written as DNA, the CDR3 is TGTGCCAGCAGCTCCGCTAGCGGGGGGACCGGGTACGAGCAGTACTTC.

This rearrangement joins TRBV19 to TRBJ1-1; D not resolved. V lost 3 bases and J lost 0, with 14 bases in between. CDR1 is LNHDA, CDR2 SQIVND, per germline (reference sequence). The CDR3 runs 16 residues. The CDR3: CASSMTEITMNTEAFF. In DNA, the CDR3 is TGTGCCAGTAGTATGACGGAAATTACTATGAACACTGAAGCTTTCTTT.

V gene TRBV7-2 combines with J gene TRBJ2-5, with 7 bases identical to TRBD2. With V trimmed by 5 bases and J by 5 bases, 8 bases remained unmatched. CDR3 size: 14 residues. Germline CDR1 reads SGHTA; CDR2 reads FQGNSA. CDR3 nucleotides: TGTGCCAGCAGCCTTGGGGGGGTCACGGAGACCCAGTACTTC. This sequence encodes CASSLGGVTETQYF. Together with reference TRBV7-2 and TRBJ2-5, the CDR3 gives the full variable domain: GAGVSQSPSNKVTEKGKDVELRCDPISGHTALYWYRQSLGQGLEFLIYFQGNSAPDKSGLPSDRFSAERTGGSVSTLTIQRTQQEDSAVYLCASSLGGVTETQYFGPGTRLLVL.

This chain uses TRBV15 with TRBJ1-2; 7 bases agree with TRBD1. V gave up 6 bases and J gave up 8 bases; unmatched junction bases: 12. This CDR3 comprises 14 residues. Germline loops: CDR1 LNHNV, CDR2 YYDKDF (reference sequence). The CDR3 reads CATREDRSTGGYTF. Written as DNA, the CDR3 is TGTGCCACCAGAGAGGACAGGTCTACGGGGGGCTACACCTTC.

The V gene is TRBV10-3, the J gene TRBJ1-5, with D uncertain. CDR1 is ENHRY and CDR2 is SYGVKD in the germline V gene. There are 15 residues in the CDR3. Trimming removed 2 bases at V and 2 bases at J, with 10 bases between. CDR3 region: CAISEGGSGNQPQHF. CDR3 DNA sequence: TGTGCCATCAGTGAGGGAGGGTCGGGCAATCAGCCCCAGCATTTT.

This chain links TRBV19 with TRBJ1-5, with TRBD1 identical over 9 bases. CDR3 size: 15 residues. J lost 9 bases, V lost 4 bases, and 10 bases had no gene match. Germline V gives CDR1 LNHDA, CDR2 SQIVND (reference sequence). CDR3 protein: CASSTAGQGLGPQHF. The DNA of the CDR3 is TGTGCCAGTAGTACCGCGGGACAGGGATTGGGGCCCCAGCATTTT.

The rearrangement uses TRBV5-6 and TRBJ1-4; no definite D call. V was trimmed by 5 bases and J by 0 bases, leaving 8 bases between them. Germline loops: CDR1 SGHDT, CDR2 YYEEEE. The CDR3 has 14 residues. The CDR3 coding sequence is TGTGCCAGCAGAGTCTATGCAACTAATGAAAAACTGTTTTTT. It translates to CASRVYATNEKLFF.

The J gene is TRBJ1-2, the V gene TRBV18; possibly TRBD1 for D (5 bases). This CDR3 spans 14 amino acids. V was shortened by 2 bases and J by 4 bases, with 11 bases between the two germline ends. The germline V gene has CDR1 KGHSH and CDR2 LQKENI. The CDR3, as DNA: TGTGCCAGCTCACCAGAAGGACAATCCTATGGCTACACCTTC. This translates into CASSPEGQSYGYTF.

The chain couples TRBV5-6 to TRBJ1-5; 8 nucleotides match TRBD1. The CDR3 sequence is 17 residues long. From germline, CDR1 is SGHDT and CDR2 YYEEEE. The ends lost 2 bases at V and 2 bases at J; junction bases unmatched: 9. The CDR3 reads CASSFGQGAFGNQPQHF. The CDR3 DNA sequence: TGTGCCAGCAGCTTCGGCCAGGGGGCCTTTGGCAATCAGCCCCAGCATTTT. The full variable domain, its missing parts supplied by reference TRBV5-6 and TRBJ1-5, is DAGVTQSPTHLIKTRGQQVTLRCSPKSGHDTVSWYQQALGQGPQFIFQYYEEEERQRGNFPDRFSGHQFPNYSSELNVNALLLGDSALYLCASSFGQGAFGNQPQHFGDGTRLSIL.

J is TRBJ2-7 and V is TRBV28, with D possibly TRBD2 on 5 matching bases. The V end was cut by 4 bases, the J end by 6 bases, with 16 bases between. The germline V gene encodes CDR1 MDHEN and CDR2 SYDVKM. The CDR3 runs 14 residues. CDR3 sequence reads: CASSSNPGVSEQYF. The CDR3 nucleotides are TGTGCCAGCAGTTCCAACCCCGGGGTCTCCGAGCAGTACTTC. The whole variable domain, remainder taken from reference TRBV28 and TRBJ2-7, is DVKVTQSSRYLVKRTGEKVFLECVQDMDHENMFWYRQDPGLGLRLIYFSYDVKMKEKGDIPEGYSVSREKKERFSLILESASTNQTSMYLCASSSNPGVSEQYFGPGTRLTVT.

Only one count was recorded for this clone. The V call is TRBV5-1, the J call TRBJ2-1; weak D call: TRBD2 (6 bases). CDR1 and CDR2 (germline): SGHRS, YFSETQ. CDR3 length equals 14 residues. Trimming took 3 bases from V and 7 from J, leaving 14 bases between them. This CDR3 is CASSWGVGRNEQFF. The CDR3 nucleotides read TGCGCCAGCAGCTGGGGAGTGGGGAGGAATGAGCAGTTCTTC.

This clone was found once. The V call is TRBV6-4, the J call TRBJ1-1; 8 bases are a match to TRBD1. Trimming at V came to 4 bases and at J to 5 bases, leaving 3 bases not matched to a gene. The CDR3 runs to 13 residues. Germline CDR1 and CDR2: MRHNA and SNTAGT. The CDR3 bases are TGTGCCAGCAGTGCGGACAGGGCGACTGAAGCTTTCTTT. Translating gives CASSADRATEAFF.

The V and J genes are TRBV5-1 and TRBJ1-6, with D possibly being TRBD1 (5 bases). Germline lookup yields CDR1 SGHRS and CDR2 YFSETQ. The length of the CDR3 is 16 residues. V was pared by 4 bases and J by 8 bases, with 19 bases between. CDR3: CASSLKGRGVDSPLHF. Here the CDR3 DNA reads TGCGCCAGCAGCCTCAAAGGACGGGGGGTCGATTCACCCCTCCACTTT.

This chain links TRBV27 with TRBJ2-7; possibly TRBD1 for D (5 bases). V was shortened by 3 bases and J by 4 bases, with 19 bases between the two germline ends. The CDR3 is 16 amino acids. CDR1 MNHEY and CDR2 SMNVEV come from the germline V gene (reference sequence). CDR3 nucleotide sequence: TGTGCCAGCAGTTTCGCCCCTCGACAGTACCCTTACGAGCAGTACTTC. The encoded protein is CASSFAPRQYPYEQYF.

In its sample, this clone was seen once. The J gene is TRBJ2-4, the V gene TRBV6-1, with 9 bases identical to TRBD2. This CDR3 spans 19 amino acids. The V segment lost 2 bases and the J segment 0 bases; nucleotides outside the gene matches: 11. The germline gives CDR1 MNHNS, CDR2 SASEGT. The CDR3 DNA sequence: TGTGCCAGCAGTGAATGGGGTAGCGGGGGAGAACTAGCCAAAAACATTCAGTACTTC. It translates to CASSEWGSGGELAKNIQYF.

The table lists this clone with a few counts. V gene TRBV6-1 combines with J gene TRBJ1-6; tentatively, D is TRBD1 (6 bases). The CDR3 runs to 14 residues. From germline, CDR1 is MNHNS and CDR2 SASEGT. Trimming took 3 bases from V and 5 from J, leaving 8 bases between them. CDR3: CASSDTGNNSPLHF. The DNA for the CDR3 is TGTGCCAGCAGTGATACAGGGAATAATTCACCCCTCCACTTT.

The chain recombines TRBV9 with TRBJ2-1; the match to TRBD2 covers 10 bases. With V trimmed by 2 bases and J by 4 bases, 6 bases remained unmatched. In germline, CDR1 is SGDLS, CDR2 YYNGEE. The CDR3 covers 16 residues. CDR3 coding DNA: TGTGCCAGCAGCGTGGAAAGGACTAGCGGATACAATGAGCAGTTCTTC. Its protein product is CASSVERTSGYNEQFF. Drawing the rest from reference TRBV9 and TRBJ2-1, the complete variable domain is DSGVTQTPKHLITATGQRVTLRCSPRSGDLSVYWYQQSLDQGLQFLIQYYNGEERAKGNILERFSAQQFPDLHSELNLSSLELGDSALYFCASSVERTSGYNEQFFGPGTRLTVL.

The gene calls are TRBV18 and TRBJ2-2; the match to TRBD2 covers 13 bases. The CDR3 totals 15 residues. Germline CDR1 reads KGHSH; CDR2 reads LQKENI. V lost 5 bases to trimming and J lost 3 bases; unmatched junction nucleotides: 0. Here the CDR3 reads CASSGTSGDTGELFF. CDR3 nucleotide sequence: TGTGCCAGCTCAGGGACTAGCGGGGACACCGGGGAGCTGTTTTTT.

The genes are TRBV7-3 and TRBJ2-3, with unresolved D. This CDR3 is 13 amino acids long. V was clipped by 1 base and J by 8 bases, with 10 bases between them. Germline assignment: CDR1 SGHTA and CDR2 FQGTGA. CDR3 in amino acids: CASSLSRSGTQYF. CDR3 DNA: TGTGCCAGCAGCTTAAGCAGGTCAGGTACGCAGTATTTT.

The gene calls are TRBV6-5 and TRBJ2-5; 7 bases fit TRBD1. Germline values: CDR1 MNHEY, CDR2 SVGAGI. This CDR3 region has 13 residues. The J segment lost 7 bases and the V segment lost 4 bases, leaving 6 bases of the junction unmatched. CDR3 sequence (DNA): TGTGCCAGCAGTTTGCAGGGGGTCGGGACCCAGTACTTC. Translating gives CASSLQGVGTQYF.

The chain employs TRBV28 and TRBJ1-1, with no clear D. The CDR3 has 15 residues. The V and J ends lost 2 bases and 0 bases respectively, with 10 bases between them. Germline CDR1 is MDHEN and CDR2 is SYDVKM. The chain's CDR3 is CASSLAGIMNTEAFF. CDR3 sequence (DNA): TGTGCCAGCAGTTTAGCAGGAATCATGAACACTGAAGCTTTCTTT. The complete variable domain, with remaining parts taken from reference TRBV28 and TRBJ1-1, reads DVKVTQSSRYLVKRTGEKVFLECVQDMDHENMFWYRQDPGLGLRLIYFSYDVKMKEKGDIPEGYSVSREKKERFSLILESASTNQTSMYLCASSLAGIMNTEAFFGQGTRLTVV.

This rearrangement joins TRBV19 to TRBJ1-5; tentative D call: TRBD1 (6 bases). The ends were cut back, 1 base at V and 4 bases at J, with 14 bases in the middle. The CDR3 spans 16 residues. Germline-derived CDR1 and CDR2 are LNHDA and SQIVND (reference sequence). The CDR3, as DNA: TGTGCCAGTAGTATAGGTCACGCAGGGGAAAATCAGCCCCAGCATTTT. It specifies CASSIGHAGENQPQHF.

The V gene is TRBV9, the J gene TRBJ2-5; 7 bases are a match to TRBD2. V was pared by 7 bases and J by 4 bases, with 7 bases of the junction left unmatched. The CDR3 length is 13 residues. Germline CDR1 is SGDLS and CDR2 is YYNGEE. The CDR3 reads CASSPGRRETQYF. In DNA, the CDR3 is TGTGCCAGCTCGCCCGGGAGGCGAGAGACCCAGTACTTC.

V usage is TRBV5-6 and J usage is TRBJ2-5; D might be TRBD2 (6 bases). CDR1 is SGHDT and CDR2 is YYEEEE in the germline V gene. This CDR3 spans 17 amino acids. Trimming stripped 5 bases from V and 0 bases from J, with 20 bases between. The CDR3 reads CASSRTGSRGYQETQYF. The CDR3 region has the DNA TGTGCCAGCAGTCGGACTGGTAGTCGGGGGTACCAAGAGACCCAGTACTTC.

This chain links TRBV19 with TRBJ2-3, with TRBD2 matching over 11 bases. Germline CDR1 reads LNHDA; CDR2 reads SQIVND (reference sequence). Trimming took 7 bases from V and 6 from J; bases not matched to a gene: 9. This CDR3 spans 15 amino acids. CDR3 sequence reads: CASTSIAGGSDTQYF. The CDR3 nucleotides read TGTGCCAGTACCTCTATAGCGGGGGGGAGTGATACGCAGTATTTT.